These 7 T cell receptor beta chains share one sample of origin, sequenced in a study of shared clonotypes between healthy human individuals. Assay used: immunoSEQ multiplex PCR; TCRdb lists only in-frame clones, some missing. In the table there are about 2.2 million clones, 85% to 95% of which are singletons. Cells designated naive CD8 were CD45RO-negative and were positively selected for CCR7, with terminally differentiated effector memory CD45RA+ cells excluded. Source material: naive CD8+ T cells from PBMCs. The receptors were sampled from a man between 18 and 35 years old in good health. Some clones in this sample may be carry-over from other donors' samples.

The rearrangement uses TRBV9 and TRBJ2-2; no definite D call. Per the germline V gene, CDR1 is SGDLS and CDR2 is YYNGEE. V was trimmed by 3 bases and J by 2 bases, leaving 5 bases between them. The CDR3 extends over 13 amino acids. In DNA form, the CDR3 reads TGTGCCAGCAGCGCCTACAACACCGGGGAGCTGTTTTTT. It specifies CASSAYNTGELFF. Looking up the rest from reference TRBV9 and TRBJ2-2 gives the full variable domain: DSGVTQTPKHLITATGQRVTLRCSPRSGDLSVYWYQQSLDQGLQFLIQYYNGEERAKGNILERFSAQQFPDLHSELNLSSLELGDSALYFCASSAYNTGELFFGEGSRLTVL.

The chain links TRBV4-1 to TRBJ1-1, with 11 bases lining up with TRBD1. This CDR3 region has 15 residues. With V trimmed by 2 bases and J by 4 bases, 3 bases remained unmatched. Germline-derived CDR1 and CDR2 are MGHRA and YSYEKL. The CDR3 coding sequence is TGCGCCAGCAGCCAATGGGGGACAGGGGGCACTGAAGCTTTCTTT. As protein: CASSQWGTGGTEAFF.

As concerns this clone: Other DNA sequences of this sample code for an identical CDR3. The chain has TRBV9 and TRBJ2-5; TRBD2 matches at 8 bases. Germline-derived CDR1 and CDR2 are SGDLS and YYNGEE. The trim removed 0 bases at V and 5 bases at J, leaving 0 bases unmatched. The length of the CDR3 is 13 residues. Here the CDR3 DNA reads TGTGCCAGCAGCGTAGGCGGGAGGGAGACCCAGTACTTC. Residues: CASSVGGRETQYF.

The chain combines TRBV4-3 with TRBJ2-5; TRBD2 aligns across 7 bases. CDR1 LGHNA and CDR2 YSLEER come from the germline V gene. Trimming at V came to 1 base and at J to 5 bases, leaving 4 bases not matched to a gene. The CDR3 length is 14 residues. CDR3: CASSQGTRGETQYF. Written as DNA, the CDR3 is TGCGCCAGCAGCCAAGGGACTAGGGGTGAGACCCAGTACTTC.

The chain is built from TRBV2 and TRBJ2-2; the D gene could be TRBD1 or TRBD2 (5 bases each). This CDR3 spans 15 amino acids. Germline V gene data show CDR1 as SNHLY and CDR2 as FYNNEI. Trimming shortened V by 6 bases and J by 9 bases, and 20 bases separated the two germline ends. The DNA for the CDR3 is TGTGCCAGCAGCGGAAGAGGGGCGGACCCCCGGGAGCTGTTTTTT. Translating it yields CASSGRGADPRELFF.

V is TRBV5-4 and J is TRBJ2-5; tentatively, D is TRBD1 or TRBD2 (5 bases each). The germline V and J ends were trimmed by 4 bases and 3 bases, with 22 bases remaining between them. This CDR3 contains 17 residues. Germline V lookup: CDR1 SGHNT, CDR2 YYREEE (reference sequence). The CDR3 DNA reads as TGTGCCAGCAGCCGGTACTCGGGACGCAACTTTGAAGAGACCCAGTACTTC. Residues: CASSRYSGRNFEETQYF.

The rearrangement joins TRBV27 to TRBJ2-2; TRBD2 is a possible D gene (6 bases). The CDR3 runs to 17 residues. Trimming removed 5 bases from V and 0 bases from J, with 16 bases in between. Per germline, CDR1 MNHEY and CDR2 SMNVEV (reference sequence). The CDR3: CASSPYSGPANTGELFF. CDR3 nucleotides: TGTGCCAGCAGTCCCTATAGCGGACCGGCGAACACCGGGGAGCTGTTTTTT.